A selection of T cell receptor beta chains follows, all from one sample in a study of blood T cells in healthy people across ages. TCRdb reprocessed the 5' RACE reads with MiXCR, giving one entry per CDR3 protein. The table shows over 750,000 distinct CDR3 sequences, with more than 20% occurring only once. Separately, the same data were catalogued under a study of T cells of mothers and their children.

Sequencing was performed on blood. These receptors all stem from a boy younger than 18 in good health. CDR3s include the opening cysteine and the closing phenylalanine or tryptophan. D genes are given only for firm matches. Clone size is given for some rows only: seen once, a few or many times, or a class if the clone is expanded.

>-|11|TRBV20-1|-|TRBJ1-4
CSATTDEKLFF
TGCAGTGCCACGACAGATGAAAAACTGTTTTTT
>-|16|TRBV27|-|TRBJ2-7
CASSLTAQVLSYEQYF
TGTGCCAGCAGTTTAACAGCACAGGTACTTTCCTACGAGCAGTACTTC
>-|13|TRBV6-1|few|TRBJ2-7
CASSPVWPGEQYF
TGTGCCAGCAGTCCCGTTTGGCCTGGGGAGCAGTACTTC
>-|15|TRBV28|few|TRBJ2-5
CASSSLLGKGETQYF
TGTGCCAGCAGTTCCCTCTTGGGCAAGGGGGAGACCCAGTACTTC
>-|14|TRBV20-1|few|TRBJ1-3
CSARNSQNGNTIYF
TGCAGTGCTAGAAACTCACAAAATGGAAACACCATATATTTT
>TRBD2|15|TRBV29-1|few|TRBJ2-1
CSARTSGPIYNEQFF
TGCAGCGCCAGGACTAGCGGCCCGATATACAATGAGCAGTTCTTC
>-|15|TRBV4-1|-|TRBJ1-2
CASSQVLSGGDGYTF
TGCGCCAGCAGCCAAGTCCTTAGTGGGGGAGATGGCTACACCTTC
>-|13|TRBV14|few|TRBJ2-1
CASSSTGDNEQFF
TGTGCCAGCAGCTCGACGGGAGACAATGAGCAGTTCTTC
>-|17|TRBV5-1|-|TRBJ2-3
CASSLDSGGTGTDTQYF
TGCGCCAGCAGCTTGGATTCCGGGGGAACTGGCACAGATACGCAGTATTTT
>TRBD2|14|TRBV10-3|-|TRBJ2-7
CATSEAGGAYEQYF
TGTGCCACTAGCGAGGCGGGGGGGGCCTACGAGCAGTACTTC
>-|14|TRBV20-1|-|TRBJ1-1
CSARVQGLNTEAFF
TGCAGTGCTAGAGTGCAGGGCTTGAACACTGAAGCTTTCTTT
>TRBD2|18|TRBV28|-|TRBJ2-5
CASSLFRPGLASGETQYF
TGTGCCAGCAGTCTATTCCGACCGGGACTAGCGTCCGGAGAGACCCAGTACTTC
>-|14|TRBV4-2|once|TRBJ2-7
CASSQDVSTYEQYF
TGTGCCAGCAGCCAAGATGTCTCGACTTACGAGCAGTACTTC
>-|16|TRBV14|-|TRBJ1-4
CASSQGRATTNEKLFF
TGTGCCAGCAGCCAAGGACGGGCCACAACTAATGAAAAACTGTTTTTT
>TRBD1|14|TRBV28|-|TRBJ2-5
CASSVTGAHEAQYF
TGTGCCAGCAGTGTGACAGGGGCGCACGAGGCCCAGTACTTC
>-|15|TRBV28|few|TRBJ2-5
CASSYRADREETQYF
TGTGCCAGTTCATACCGAGCGGACAGAGAAGAGACCCAGTACTTC
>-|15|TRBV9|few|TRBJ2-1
CASSVNPGVYNEQFF
TGTGCCAGCAGCGTCAACCCCGGGGTATACAATGAGCAGTTCTTC
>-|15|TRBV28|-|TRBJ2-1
CASSPVPDGDNEQFF
TGTGCCAGCAGTCCGGTCCCGGATGGGGACAATGAGCAGTTCTTC
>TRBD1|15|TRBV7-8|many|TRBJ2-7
CASTLPGQGTYEQYF
TGTGCCAGCACCTTACCGGGACAGGGGACTTACGAGCAGTACTTC
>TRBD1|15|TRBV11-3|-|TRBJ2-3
CAGSKPGQGVYTQYF
TGTGCCGGCAGCAAACCGGGACAGGGGGTATATACGCAGTATTTT
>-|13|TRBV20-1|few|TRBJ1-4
CSARNEVGEKLFF
TGCAGTGCTAGAAACGAAGTCGGGGAAAAACTGTTTTTT
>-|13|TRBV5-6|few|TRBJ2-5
CASSFVAGITQYF
TGTGCCAGCAGCTTTGTAGCAGGGATCACCCAGTACTTC
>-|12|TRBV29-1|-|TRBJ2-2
CSGQGGTGELFF
TGCAGCGGACAGGGAGGGACCGGGGAGCTGTTTTTT
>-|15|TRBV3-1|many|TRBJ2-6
CASSQVRSGANVLTF
TGTGCCAGCAGCCAAGTCCGCTCTGGGGCCAACGTCCTGACTTTC
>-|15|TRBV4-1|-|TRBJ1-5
CASSQGPYAVQPQHF
TGCGCCAGCAGCCAAGGACCCTATGCCGTTCAGCCCCAGCATTTT
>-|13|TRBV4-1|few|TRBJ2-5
CASSQALEETQYF
TGCGCCAGCAGCCAAGCCCTAGAAGAGACCCAGTACTTC
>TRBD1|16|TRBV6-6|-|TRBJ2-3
CASSYTGTGVTDTQYF
TGTGCCAGCAGTTACACCGGGACAGGGGTCACAGATACGCAGTATTTT
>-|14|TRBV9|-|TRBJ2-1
CASSPPESDNEQFF
TGTGCCAGCAGCCCGCCGGAGTCCGACAATGAGCAGTTCTTC
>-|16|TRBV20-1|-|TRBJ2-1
CSARDRRRTTYNEQFF
TGCAGTGCTAGAGATCGGAGACGGACTACGTACAATGAGCAGTTCTTC
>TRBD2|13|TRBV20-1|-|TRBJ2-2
CSATSTNTGELFF
TGCAGTGCGACTAGCACAAACACCGGGGAGCTGTTTTTT
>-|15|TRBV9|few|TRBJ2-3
CASSVYSSSTDTQYF
TGTGCCAGCAGCGTATACAGCTCTAGCACAGATACGCAGTATTTT
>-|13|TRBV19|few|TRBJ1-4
CASSIDRLEKLFF
TGTGCCAGTAGTATAGACAGGCTTGAAAAACTGTTTTTT
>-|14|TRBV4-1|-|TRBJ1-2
CASSQDMGTHGYTF
TGCGCCAGCAGCCAAGATATGGGGACGCACGGCTACACCTTC
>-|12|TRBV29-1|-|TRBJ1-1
CSVEVRDPEAFF
TGCAGCGTTGAAGTGAGGGACCCTGAAGCTTTCTTT
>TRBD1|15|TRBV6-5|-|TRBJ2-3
CASSDRGLSTDTQYF
TGTGCCAGCAGCGACAGGGGTCTTAGCACAGATACGCAGTATTTT
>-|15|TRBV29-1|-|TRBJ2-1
CSVERVASETGEQFF
TGCAGCGTTGAAAGGGTTGCTAGCGAGACGGGGGAGCAGTTCTTC
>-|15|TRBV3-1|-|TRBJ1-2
CASSQDGRGEKGYTF
TGTGCCAGCAGCCAAGATGGACGGGGAGAAAAGGGCTACACCTTC
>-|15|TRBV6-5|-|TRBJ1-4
CASSYGGSPGEKLFF
TGTGCCAGCAGTTACGGGGGGTCTCCTGGTGAAAAACTGTTTTTT
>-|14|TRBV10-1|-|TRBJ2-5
CASSESTGRETQYF
TGCGCCAGCAGTGAGTCGACCGGGAGAGAGACCCAGTACTTC
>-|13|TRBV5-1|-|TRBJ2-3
CASRLGYTDSQYF
TGCGCCAGCAGGCTAGGTTACACAGATTCGCAGTATTTT
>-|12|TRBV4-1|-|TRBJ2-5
CASSHPWSQQYF
TGCGCCAGCAGCCACCCTTGGAGCCAGCAGTACTTC